The T cell receptor (beta chain) described here comes from a study of blood T cell repertoires in COVID-19. Whole-study context: Acute and convalescent COVID-19 samples came from the United States, Italy and Spain. T cells, B-cell-depleted T cells, or PBMCs supplied cDNA or gDNA.

In the authors' methods: Amplification from reference gene primers served as the basis for estimated nucleated cell counts. Sequencing was performed with immunoSEQ multiplex PCR; in TCRdb, only in-frame clones are kept and a portion is missing. V and J calls and clone size are copied from that table; D and trimming were computed from the DNA. Of about 300,000 clones listed, 88% are singletons. From germline, CDR1 is SGHTA and CDR2 FQGNSA. The CDR3 runs to 15 residues. V gave up 1 base and J gave up 5 bases; unmatched junction bases: 6. The J gene is TRBJ2-7, the V gene TRBV7-2, with TRBD2 identical over 9 bases. The source material was peripheral blood. The sequence came from a woman aged 25 to 39 who had recovered from COVID-19. The CDR3 DNA sequence: TGTGCCAGCAGCTTAGGAGGGACTAGCAGGGACGAGCAGTACTTC. The encoded protein is CASSLGGTSRDEQYF.